One TCR beta chain is described in this entry. The antigen is undetermined. The data are from a study of shared clonotypes between healthy human individuals. Germline trimming cut 3 bases from V and 6 bases from J; bases unmatched to any gene: 4. CDR3 size: 13 residues. Per the germline V gene, CDR1 is SGHVS and CDR2 is FQNEAQ. Study results and limitations: Larger estimated richness was generally recorded for naive subsets relative to memory subsets. Sampling was confined to blood; repertoires within tissues likely differ.

Assay: immunoSEQ multiplex PCR; the TCRdb copy retains only in-frame clones and omits some. The repertoire holds over a million clones, with more than 95% as singletons. The gene calls are TRBV7-8 and TRBJ2-7; 8 positions agree with TRBD2. The sequence was obtained from a man aged 25 to 40 in good health. Material: naive CD4+ T cells sorted from blood. Described subset: CD45RA+ positively selected. The CDR3 protein is CASSFSGKGEQYF. CDR3 DNA: TGTGCCAGCAGCTTTAGCGGGAAAGGCGAGCAGTACTTC.